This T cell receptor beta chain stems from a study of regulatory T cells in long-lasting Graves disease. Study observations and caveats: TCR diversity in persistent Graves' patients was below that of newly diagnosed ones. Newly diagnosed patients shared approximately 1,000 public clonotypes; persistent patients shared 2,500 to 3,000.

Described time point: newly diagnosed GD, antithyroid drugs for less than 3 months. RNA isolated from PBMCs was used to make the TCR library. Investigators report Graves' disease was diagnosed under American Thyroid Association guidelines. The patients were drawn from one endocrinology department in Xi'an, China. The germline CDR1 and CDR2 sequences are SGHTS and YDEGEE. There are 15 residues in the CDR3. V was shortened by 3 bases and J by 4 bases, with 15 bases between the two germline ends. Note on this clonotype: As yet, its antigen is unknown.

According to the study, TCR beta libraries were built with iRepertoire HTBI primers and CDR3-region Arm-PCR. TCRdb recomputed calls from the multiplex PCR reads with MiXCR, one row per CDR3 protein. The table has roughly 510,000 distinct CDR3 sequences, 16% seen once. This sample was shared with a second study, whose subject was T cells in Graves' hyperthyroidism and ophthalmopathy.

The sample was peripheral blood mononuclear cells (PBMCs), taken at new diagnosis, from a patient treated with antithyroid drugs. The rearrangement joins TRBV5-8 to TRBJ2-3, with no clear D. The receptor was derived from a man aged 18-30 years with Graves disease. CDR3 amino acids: CASSSGLRKADTQYF. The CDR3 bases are TGTGCCAGCAGCTCCGGGCTCCGAAAGGCAGATACGCAGTATTTT.